This T cell receptor (beta chain) was sequenced for a study of shared clonotypes between healthy human individuals. Study-wide background: Per donor, CD8 memory used one plate, CD8 naive used two, CD4 memory used three and CD4 naive used three. Overall study findings and caveats: Across subsets, estimated richness was generally greater for naive than for memory populations.

The CDR3 covers 17 residues. V dropped 4 bases and J dropped 2 bases, with 19 bases sitting between them. CDR1 SGHKS and CDR2 YYEKEE come from the germline V gene (reference sequence). About this clone: Its target is not known.

Here immunoSEQ multiplex PCR was the method, and the copy in TCRdb shows in-frame clones only, minus some. Found here are about a million clones, 65% to 80% of them singletons; the top ten hold approximately 1.5%. The gene calls are TRBV5-5 and TRBJ1-3; TRBD1 might be the D (6 bases). The clonotype was recovered from a man younger than 35 in good health. The material sequenced was memory CD4+ T cells sorted from blood. The subset denotes: CD45RA-negative fraction. The CDR3 loop is CASSAMATGVPGNTIYF. DNA for the CDR3: TGTGCCAGCAGCGCCATGGCGACAGGCGTCCCTGGAAACACCATATATTTT.